The present T cell receptor beta chain was sequenced within a study of T cell responses to AZD1222 COVID-19 vaccine. Profiled with immunoSEQ multiplex PCR; TCRdb holds only in-frame clones, not every one. The data contain roughly 130,000 clones, over 75% of them singletons. The CDR3 runs 17 residues. V dropped 1 base and J dropped 0 bases, with 14 bases sitting between them. CDR1 is KGHSH, CDR2 LQKENI, per germline. The sequenced sample was peripheral blood, obtained on day 0 of AZD1222 vaccination. The clonotype comes from an adult in good health. The V gene is TRBV18, the J gene TRBJ2-3; TRBD1 is a possible D gene (5 bases). The CDR3 sequence: CASSPLDTGRSTDTQYF. As DNA, the CDR3 is TGTGCCAGCTCACCACTAGATACAGGTCGGAGCACAGATACGCAGTATTTT.